A selection of T cell receptor beta chains follows, all from one sample in a study of OX40 agonist ivuxolimab in advanced cancers. Here immunoSEQ multiplex PCR was the method, and the copy in TCRdb shows in-frame clones only, minus some. The repertoire holds some 40,000 clones, with around four fifths as singletons. Sequences were derived from CD4+ or CD8+ T cells sorted from blood, sampled in a trial of the OX40 agonist ivuxolimab. Receptors were obtained from an adult with an advanced solid tumor such as melanoma, head and neck, liver or kidney cancer. Both conserved end residues are part of each CDR3. The order of the fields is V gene, clone size, D gene, J gene, CDR3 DNA, CDR3 protein. D genes are given only for firm matches. The size of a clone is reported for some rows only, either as once, few or many, or as a class for expanded clones.

V: TRBV7-2; size: NA; D: NA; J: TRBJ2-7; DNA: TGTGCCAGCAGCTCCCTGGCCTGCACCTACGAGCAGTACTTC; CDR3: CASSSLACTYEQYF
V: TRBV5-7; size: NA; D: NA; J: TRBJ2-7; DNA: TGTGCCAGCAGCCAGAGGTTGTCGCTTCGGTCCCCTCACGACGAGCAGTACTTC; CDR3: CASSQRLSLRSPHDEQYF
V: TRBV2; size: NA; D: NA; J: TRBJ2-7; DNA: TGTGCCAGCACCCCACAGGGTATAGGCTACGAGCAGTACTTC; CDR3: CASTPQGIGYEQYF
V: TRBV19; size: NA; D: NA; J: TRBJ1-1; DNA: TGTGCCAGTTCTCGACAAGAAGGGACTGAAGCTTTCTTT; CDR3: CASSRQEGTEAFF
V: TRBV5-5; size: NA; D: NA; J: TRBJ2-1; DNA: TGTGCCAGCAGCTTAGACTCAAATACCTACAATGAGCAGTTCTTC; CDR3: CASSLDSNTYNEQFF
V: TRBV6-1; size: once; D: TRBD1; J: TRBJ2-7; DNA: TGTGCCAGCAGTGGCCTTCCGCCCGGGACAGGGGGCTCCGAGCAGTACTTC; CDR3: CASSGLPPGTGGSEQYF
V: TRBV7-9; size: NA; D: NA; J: TRBJ1-3; DNA: TGTGCCAGCAGCTCCCACCCCCCGACGGACACCATATATTTT; CDR3: CASSSHPPTDTIYF
V: TRBV28; size: NA; D: NA; J: TRBJ1-3; DNA: TGTGCCAGCATGGGAGGGGTTTTCGCTGGAAACACCATATATTTT; CDR3: CASMGGVFAGNTIYF
V: TRBV5-5; size: NA; D: NA; J: TRBJ1-2; DNA: TGTGCCAGCAGCTTGGAGGGGAACAGTGGCTACACCTTC; CDR3: CASSLEGNSGYTF
V: TRBV6-5; size: NA; D: NA; J: TRBJ1-2; DNA: TGTGCCAGCCAGGGTCTGACCTATGGCTACACCTTC; CDR3: CASQGLTYGYTF
V: TRBV5-6; size: NA; D: NA; J: TRBJ2-3; DNA: TGTGCCAGCAGCTTGGCCGGGGCTAGCACGGATACGCAGTATTTT; CDR3: CASSLAGASTDTQYF
V: TRBV4-1; size: NA; D: NA; J: TRBJ1-1; DNA: TGCGCCAGCAGCTACCAGGGTGGCACTGAAGCTTTCTTT; CDR3: CASSYQGGTEAFF
V: TRBV11-2; size: NA; D: NA; J: TRBJ2-7; DNA: TGTGCCAGCAGCTTACTTCTAATTGGGCCGCGTAACGAGCAGTACTTC; CDR3: CASSLLLIGPRNEQYF
V: TRBV4-1; size: NA; D: TRBD2; J: TRBJ2-2; DNA: TGCGCCAGCAGCCCAGCGGGGGGGAACACCGGGGAGCTGTTTTTT; CDR3: CASSPAGGNTGELFF
V: TRBV5-1; size: NA; D: NA; J: TRBJ1-4; DNA: TGCGCCAGCAGCACCCAGGGTGAAAAACTGTTTTTT; CDR3: CASSTQGEKLFF
V: TRBV5-1; size: NA; D: NA; J: TRBJ1-4; DNA: TGCGCCAGCAGCCCGGGTGGCGTGCTTGGAGAAAAACTGTTTTTT; CDR3: CASSPGGVLGEKLFF
V: TRBV11-2; size: NA; D: NA; J: TRBJ2-5; DNA: TGTGCCAGCAGCTTAGGGATGACAGTCCTCCACTTC; CDR3: CASSLGMTVLHF
V: TRBV5-1; size: NA; D: NA; J: TRBJ1-6; DNA: TGCGCCAGCAGCTCCGGGGAGGCAGCACCCCTCCACTTT; CDR3: CASSSGEAAPLHF
V: TRBV7-2; size: once; D: NA; J: TRBJ1-4; DNA: TGTGCCAGCAGCTTTGACACCACTAATGAAAAACTGTTTTTT; CDR3: CASSFDTTNEKLFF
V: TRBV28; size: NA; D: NA; J: TRBJ2-6; DNA: TGTGCCAGCAGCCTCCCAGGAGCTGGGGCCAACGTCCTGACTTTC; CDR3: CASSLPGAGANVLTF
V: TRBV6-5; size: few; D: NA; J: TRBJ1-2; DNA: TGTGCCAGCACCAACGCCCTGCTGGAGGGCTACACCTTC; CDR3: CASTNALLEGYTF
V: TRBV5-6; size: NA; D: NA; J: TRBJ2-1; DNA: TGTGCCAGCAGCATTTACAATGAGCAGTTCTTC; CDR3: CASSIYNEQFF
V: TRBV5-1; size: NA; D: NA; J: TRBJ2-3; DNA: TGCGCCAGCAGCCCTGGGGGGTCTGGTAGGGATACGCAGTATTTT; CDR3: CASSPGGSGRDTQYF
V: TRBV19; size: NA; D: TRBD2; J: TRBJ2-2; DNA: TGTGCCAGTAGGCGCGATTCTAGCGGGGGGGCGAACACCGGGGAGCTGTTTTTT; CDR3: CASRRDSSGGANTGELFF
V: TRBV11-2; size: few; D: TRBD1; J: TRBJ1-4; DNA: TGTGCCAGCAGCTTTCGGACAGGAAATAATGAAAAACTGTTTTTT; CDR3: CASSFRTGNNEKLFF